The 3 T cell receptor beta chains given below trace back to one sample, sequenced in a study of T-cell memory formation after mild COVID-19. TCRdb reanalysed the 5' RACE reads using MiXCR and keeps one entry per CDR3 protein. The data hold under 550,000 distinct CDR3 sequences, with roughly 18% observed a single time. The material sequenced was PBMCs or a T cell subset sorted from them (not recorded which). Source of these receptors: a young man who had mild COVID-19 (a few samples of this study predate the infection). Cell type and time point are not known.

This clonotype was detected a few times. The V gene is TRBV11-2, the J gene TRBJ2-4; 7 bases match TRBD1. Germline CDR1 SGHAT, CDR2 FQNNGV. This CDR3 region has 12 residues. With V trimmed by 5 bases and J by 15 bases, 10 bases remained unmatched. The CDR3 DNA reads as TGTGCCAGCAGCGACCAGGGACAGACGGCGTACTTC. Amino acid sequence: CASSDQGQTAYF. Using reference TRBV11-2 and TRBJ2-4 for the parts outside the CDR3, the full variable domain is EAGVAQSPRYKIIEKRQSVAFWCNPISGHATLYWYQQILGQGPKLLIQFQNNGVVDDSQLPKDRFSAERLKGVDSTLKIQPAKLEDSAVYLCASSDQGQTAYFGAGTRLSVL.

A remark on this clonotype: A clone one base away is much larger, so this may be a read error. This sequence joins TRBV5-1 and TRBJ2-5; 9 bases fit TRBD2. This CDR3 has 14 amino acids. Losses at the gene ends were 2 bases for V and 3 bases for J; bases not matched to a gene: 2. Germline CDR1 is SGHRS and CDR2 is YFSETQ. CDR3: CASSFASGEETQYF. The DNA of the CDR3 is TGCGCCAGCAGCTTCGCTAGCGGGGAAGAGACCCAGTACTTC.

The chain employs TRBV14 and TRBJ2-3; tentatively, D is TRBD1 (5 bases). From germline, CDR1 is SGHDN and CDR2 FVKESK. This CDR3 is built from 17 residues. V dropped 5 bases and J dropped 0 bases, with 18 bases sitting between them. DNA for the CDR3: TGTGCCAGCAGCGCAGAACCACAGGTCTTTAGCACAGATACGCAGTATTTT. The encoded protein is CASSAEPQVFSTDTQYF. The full variable domain, its missing parts supplied by reference TRBV14 and TRBJ2-3, is EAGVTQFPSHSVIEKGQTVTLRCDPISGHDNLYWYRRVMGKEIKFLLHFVKESKQDESGMPNNRFLAERTGGTYSTLKVQPAELEDSGVYFCASSAEPQVFSTDTQYFGPGTRLTVL.